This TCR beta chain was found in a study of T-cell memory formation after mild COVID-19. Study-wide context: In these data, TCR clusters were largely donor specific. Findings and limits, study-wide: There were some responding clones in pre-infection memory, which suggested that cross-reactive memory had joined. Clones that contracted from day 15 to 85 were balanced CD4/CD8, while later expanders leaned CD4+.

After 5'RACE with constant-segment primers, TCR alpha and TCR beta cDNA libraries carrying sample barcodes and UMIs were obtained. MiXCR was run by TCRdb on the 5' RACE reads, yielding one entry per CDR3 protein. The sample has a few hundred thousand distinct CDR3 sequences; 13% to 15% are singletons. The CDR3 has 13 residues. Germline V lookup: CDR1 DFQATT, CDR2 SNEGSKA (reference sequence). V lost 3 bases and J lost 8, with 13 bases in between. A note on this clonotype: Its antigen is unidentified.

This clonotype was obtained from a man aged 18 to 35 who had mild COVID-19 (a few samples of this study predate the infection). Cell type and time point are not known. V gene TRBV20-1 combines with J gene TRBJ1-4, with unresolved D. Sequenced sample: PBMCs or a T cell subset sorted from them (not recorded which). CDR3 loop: CSASGVTGEKLFF. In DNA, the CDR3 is TGCAGTGCTAGTGGGGTCACGGGAGAAAAACTGTTTTTT.